These 27 T cell receptor beta chains share one sample of origin, sequenced in a study of blood T cell repertoires in COVID-19. This table comes from immunoSEQ multiplex PCR, and its TCRdb copy is limited to in-frame clones, with some not included. The table has 350,000 to 450,000 clones, 85% seen once. Input material: peripheral blood. These receptor sequences come from a woman under 30 with acute or convalescent COVID-19.

CDR3 loop: CASSFVRNSYEQYF. The CDR3 nucleotides read TGTGCCAGCAGCTTCGTGAGGAACTCCTACGAGCAGTACTTC. The genes are TRBV5-6 and TRBJ2-7; D call uncertain. CDR3 size: 14 residues. Germline-derived CDR1 and CDR2 are SGHDT and YYEEEE. V was clipped by 2 bases and J by 0 bases, with 9 bases between them.

CDR3 DNA: TGTGCCAGTACCCCCACGGACAGGGCAAAAAACGAGCAGTACTTC. Its translation is CASTPTDRAKNEQYF. The chain carries TRBV19 and TRBJ2-7; 8 nucleotides line up with TRBD1. The germline V gene encodes CDR1 LNHDA and CDR2 SQIVND (reference sequence). This CDR3 has 15 residues. The junction had 13 bases not matched to a gene; V was cut back by 7 bases and J by 5 bases.

The V and J genes are TRBV15 and TRBJ2-3; D unresolved. V lost 3 bases to trimming and J lost 6 bases, with 13 bases between them. This CDR3 spans 14 amino acids. In germline, CDR1 is LNHNV, CDR2 YYDKDF (reference sequence). The CDR3 protein is CATSRPTSRDTQYF. The CDR3 DNA sequence: TGTGCCACCAGCAGGCCGACAAGCAGGGATACGCAGTATTTT.

This clone appeared a few times. This chain links TRBV7-8 with TRBJ2-3; 12 bases are a match to TRBD2. CDR3 length: 16 residues. CDR1 and CDR2 (germline): SGHVS, FQNEAQ. With 5 bases clipped from V and 4 bases from J, the junction kept 7 bases outside the gene matches. CDR3 residues: CASSHYSSGGADTQYF. The CDR3 DNA reads as TGTGCCAGCAGCCATTACTCTAGCGGGGGGGCAGATACGCAGTATTTT.

The V call is TRBV6-1, the J call TRBJ2-3, with D tentatively TRBD2 (7 bases). The CDR3 runs to 15 residues. The V gene lost 3 bases and the J gene lost 3 bases, with 13 bases spanning the gap. The germline gives CDR1 MNHNS, CDR2 SASEGT. CDR3 coding DNA: TGTGCCAGCAGTGATAGGGGGAGGGCAACAGATACGCAGTATTTT. This sequence encodes CASSDRGRATDTQYF.

CDR3 sequence (DNA): TGTGCCATTAGTAGTTTTAGCGGGGGGACTAACAATGAGCAGTTCTTC. Its translation is CAISSFSGGTNNEQFF. V gene TRBV10-3 combines with J gene TRBJ2-1; the match to TRBD2 covers 10 bases. Trimming cost V 9 bases and J 5 bases; bases outside gene matches: 13. Germline assignment: CDR1 ENHRY and CDR2 SYGVKD. This CDR3 spans 16 amino acids.

This chain links TRBV25-1 with TRBJ1-6; 12 bases line up with TRBD1. Germline V gives CDR1 MGHDK, CDR2 SYGVNS. This CDR3 contains 16 residues. After removal of 3 bases from V and 13 bases from J, the junction contained 10 bases not matched to a gene. CDR3 sequence (DNA): TGTGCCAGCAGTGATACACTGGGACAGGGGGCATCTCCCCTCCACTTT. As protein: CASSDTLGQGASPLHF.

The chain employs TRBV7-6 and TRBJ1-3, with D maybe TRBD1 (5 bases). The V end lost 4 bases, the J end lost 0 bases, and 16 bases lay between the germline ends. From germline, CDR1 is SGHVS and CDR2 FNYEAQ. The CDR3 has 17 amino acids. CDR3 in amino acids: CASSYVASGHSGNTIYF. The CDR3 region has the DNA TGTGCCAGCAGCTACGTGGCTTCAGGACACTCTGGAAACACCATATATTTT.

This clone was seen a single time. V usage is TRBV18 and J usage is TRBJ1-2; D is undetermined. CDR1 is KGHSH and CDR2 is LQKENI in the germline V gene. There are 15 residues in the CDR3. V dropped 3 bases and J dropped 5 bases, with 16 bases sitting between them. CDR3 bases: TGTGCCAGCTCACCCGACTATCCGGGGTCGTATGGCTACACCTTC. This sequence encodes CASSPDYPGSYGYTF.

J is TRBJ2-5 and V is TRBV2, with 8 bases that match TRBD1. With 4 bases clipped from V and 2 bases from J, the junction kept 6 bases outside the gene matches. Germline V CDR1 and CDR2: SNHLY, FYNNEI. CDR3 length: 15 amino acids. The CDR3 coding sequence is TGTGCCAGCAGTGCCGGACAGGGTGAACAAGAGACCCAGTACTTC. Translating gives CASSAGQGEQETQYF.

The gene calls are TRBV30 and TRBJ2-7, with 10 positions matching TRBD2. Looked up from germline, CDR1 is GTSNPN and CDR2 is SVGIG (reference sequence). The V segment lost 0 bases and the J segment 2 bases; nucleotides outside the gene matches: 4. The CDR3 runs 15 residues. The CDR3 bases are TGTGCCTGGAGTGTGGCTAGCGGGGGCCCCTACGAGCAGTACTTC. Translation: CAWSVASGGPYEQYF.

This clone was found once. The CDR3 protein is CASSPGTVYEQYF. Written as DNA, the CDR3 is TGTGCCAGCTCACCCGGGACTGTCTACGAGCAGTACTTC. The V gene is TRBV18, the J gene TRBJ2-7; D possibly corresponds to TRBD2 (6 bases). The CDR3 has 13 residues. V shed 3 bases and J shed 3 bases, with 9 bases lying between them. The germline V gene has CDR1 KGHSH and CDR2 LQKENI.

The chain carries TRBV15 and TRBJ1-1; D uncertain. This CDR3 comprises 13 residues. Germline assignment: CDR1 LNHNV and CDR2 YYDKDF (reference sequence). Trimming removed 5 bases at V and 5 bases at J, with 12 bases between. The CDR3 loop reads CATSPNGFTEAFF. The DNA of the CDR3 is TGTGCCACCAGCCCCAACGGTTTTACTGAAGCTTTCTTT.

The CDR3 reads CASSFQGWPFF. As DNA, the CDR3 is TGTGCCAGCAGCTTTCAGGGGTGGCCTTTCTTT. The chain uses TRBV7-9 and TRBJ1-1; tentatively, D is TRBD1 (6 bases). Germline V gene data show CDR1 as SEHNR and CDR2 as FQNEAQ (reference sequence). The CDR3 loop spans 11 amino acids. V lost 3 bases, J lost 12 bases, and 11 bases lay in between. The complete variable domain, with remaining parts taken from reference TRBV7-9 and TRBJ1-1, reads DTGVSQNPRHKITKRGQNVTFRCDPISEHNRLYWYRQTLGQGPEFLTYFQNEAQLEKSRLLSDRFSAERPKGSFSTLEIQRTEQGDSAMYLCASSFQGWPFFGQGTRLTVV.

The chain carries TRBV5-6 and TRBJ1-3; 8 bases are shared with TRBD1. This CDR3 spans 14 amino acids. Trimming at V came to 7 bases and at J to 4 bases, leaving 7 bases not matched to a gene. CDR1 is SGHDT and CDR2 is YYEEEE in the germline V gene. The DNA of the CDR3 is TGTGCCAGCGCATACGGGACAGGCGGAAACACCATATATTTT. This translates into CASAYGTGGNTIYF.

This clone turned up a few times. The chain couples TRBV19 to TRBJ1-5; no reliable D call. Trimming removed 0 bases at V and 0 bases at J, with 15 bases between. The CDR3 is 18 amino acids. The germline CDR1 and CDR2 sequences are LNHDA and SQIVND (reference sequence). The CDR3 loop reads CASSIDLIGQYSNQPQHF. CDR3 sequence (DNA): TGTGCCAGTAGTATAGATCTTATTGGGCAATATAGCAATCAGCCCCAGCATTTT.

A few counts support this clone. The rearrangement links TRBV7-3 to TRBJ2-7; D not certain. The length of the CDR3 is 12 residues. The germline V gene has CDR1 SGHTA and CDR2 FQGTGA. V was shortened by 1 base and J by 5 bases, with 6 bases between the two germline ends. The CDR3 reads CASSLISDEQYF. The CDR3 nucleotides read TGTGCCAGCAGCTTAATTTCTGACGAGCAGTACTTC. Full variable domain (remainder filled in from reference TRBV7-3 and TRBJ2-7): GAGVSQTPSNKVTEKGKYVELRCDPISGHTALYWYRQSLGQGPEFLIYFQGTGAADDSGLPNDRFFAVRPEGSVSTLKIQRTERGDSAVYLCASSLISDEQYFGPGTRLTVT.

The chain joins TRBV7-8 to TRBJ2-7; 9 nucleotides agree with TRBD1. The CDR3 runs 14 residues. Unmatched junction bases numbered 3, after V lost 0 bases and J lost 6 bases. The germline V gene encodes CDR1 SGHVS and CDR2 FQNEAQ. CDR3 amino acids: CASSLAPDRGEQYF. The CDR3 DNA reads TGTGCCAGCAGCTTAGCACCGGACAGGGGCGAGCAGTACTTC. The full variable domain, rest sourced from reference TRBV7-8 and TRBJ2-7, is GAGVSQSPRYKVAKRGQDVALRCDPISGHVSLFWYQQALGQGPEFLTYFQNEAQLDKSGLPSDRFFAERPEGSVSTLKIQRTQQEDSAVYLCASSLAPDRGEQYFGPGTRLTVT.

The genes are TRBV10-3 and TRBJ2-3; no reliable D call. The V end was cut by 0 bases, the J end by 5 bases, with 9 bases between. Germline assignment: CDR1 ENHRY and CDR2 SYGVKD. The CDR3 is 14 amino acids. DNA of the CDR3: TGTGCCATCAGTGAGTCGGCCCCTGTAGATACGCAGTATTTT. Protein: CAISESAPVDTQYF.

The chain combines TRBV27 with TRBJ2-2; 8 positions match TRBD1. This CDR3 has 16 amino acids. The junction had 4 bases not matched to a gene; V was cut back by 3 bases and J by 1 base. In germline, CDR1 is MNHEY, CDR2 SMNVEV (reference sequence). The CDR3 here is CASSFPGQGNTGELFF. In DNA, the CDR3 is TGTGCCAGCAGTTTCCCCGGACAGGGGAACACCGGGGAGCTGTTTTTT.

The chain uses TRBV19 and TRBJ1-1; 7 nucleotides align to TRBD1. The CDR3 is 16 amino acids. The germline V gene has CDR1 LNHDA and CDR2 SQIVND (reference sequence). V lost 3 bases and J lost 7; bases outside the gene matches: 14. The CDR3 DNA reads TGTGCCAGTAGTATGGTGAGGGGACAGCATTACATTGAAGCTTTCTTT. Translated: CASSMVRGQHYIEAFF.

The chain links TRBV6-5 to TRBJ1-5, with 7 positions matching TRBD1. Germline CDR1 and CDR2: MNHEY and SVGAGI. The junction had 8 bases not matched to a gene; V was cut back by 8 bases and J by 4 bases. CDR3 length equals 14 residues. The CDR3 bases are TGTGCCAGCTTCGACCGGGACAGTAATCAGCCCCAGCATTTT. Protein sequence: CASFDRDSNQPQHF.

The chain uses TRBV6-2 or TRBV6-3 and TRBJ1-2, with a weak D call TRBD1 (5 bases). The CDR3 totals 14 residues. Germline values: CDR1 MNHEY, CDR2 SVGEGT. Trimming took 6 bases from V and 2 from J, leaving 13 bases between them. The CDR3 DNA reads as TGTGCCAGCAGCCTTCGGACATGGAACTATGGCTACACCTTC. This gives the protein CASSLRTWNYGYTF.

The J gene is TRBJ2-7, the V gene TRBV4-2; 9 bases fit TRBD1. V lost 1 base and J lost 3; bases outside the gene matches: 1. Germline-derived CDR1 and CDR2 are LGHNA and YNFKEQ. CDR3 length: 14 amino acids. For the CDR3, the DNA is TGTGCCAGCAGCCAAGTGACAGGGGGCTACGAGCAGTACTTC. Protein product: CASSQVTGGYEQYF.

The chain combines TRBV9 with TRBJ2-2; 7 nucleotides line up with TRBD1. The V gene end was trimmed by 6 bases and the J gene end by 0 bases; junction bases not matched to a gene: 5. The germline V gene encodes CDR1 SGDLS and CDR2 YYNGEE. The CDR3 runs to 15 residues. The CDR3 DNA is TGTGCCAGCACCCCAGGGGGTTCGAACACCGGGGAGCTGTTTTTT. It codes for CASTPGGSNTGELFF.

V is TRBV19 and J is TRBJ2-7; 9 nucleotides agree with TRBD2. CDR1 is LNHDA, CDR2 SQIVND, per germline (reference sequence). The CDR3 is 14 amino acids. J lost 6 bases, V lost 5 bases, and 8 bases had no gene match. The DNA for the CDR3 is TGTGCCAGTAGTGCTCCGGGACTAGCCTCCGAGCAGTACTTC. Amino acids: CASSAPGLASEQYF.

This chain links TRBV18 with TRBJ2-2; possibly TRBD1 for D (6 bases). V dropped 6 bases and J dropped 5 bases, with 13 bases sitting between them. Germline values: CDR1 KGHSH, CDR2 LQKENI. This CDR3 is 14 amino acids long. DNA of the CDR3: TGTGCCAGCTCCGTACAGGGCGGAACCGGGGAGCTGTTTTTT. Translating gives CASSVQGGTGELFF.